This T cell receptor beta chain was recorded in a study of T cells after posttransplantation cyclophosphamide. Clones were sequenced by immunoSEQ multiplex PCR, and TCRdb holds only the in-frame ones, with some missing. The sample includes some 61,000 clones, 90% to 95% of them seen just once. Broader study findings: Donor CD8+ memory clones often dominated recipient blood repertoires at later times. After PTCy, TRB diversity resembled that of CNI/methotrexate controls. TRB overlap between skin or GI tissue T cells and blood was limited.

The CDR3 spans 12 residues. V shed 5 bases and J shed 5 bases, with 10 bases lying between them. Looked up from germline, CDR1 is SEHNR and CDR2 is FQNEAQ (reference sequence). This clone was seen only once. The antigen is not known. This sequence originates from a woman in her 30s in good health and a related stem cell transplant donor. Sequencing was performed on PBMCs. The genes are TRBV7-9 and TRBJ2-7; D not certain. CDR3 loop: CASSPFSHEQYF. CDR3 bases: TGTGCCAGCAGCCCCTTCTCGCACGAGCAGTACTTC.